This TCR beta chain appears in the sequencing data of a study of T cells in localized non-small cell lung cancer (dated by TCRdb to 2018 to 2020). About the full investigation: Comparing tumors with uninvolved tumor-adjacent lungs, the study looked at the T cell repertoires of fewer than 250 patients with early-stage NSCLC. The cohort consisted of around 250 treatment-naive NSCLC patients whose localized lung tumors had been resected. NSCLC patients had a mean age of around 61 years, and around 140 were male and about 98 female. The paper as a whole reports these results and caveats: Because the study design was exploratory, TCR variables were selected using unadjusted p-values without false-discovery rate correction. A median of about 50 of the top 100 tumor clones turned up in the paired uninvolved adjacent lung, and under 30 of those clones also ranked among the top 100 of that same adjacent lung. Uninvolved tumor-adjacent lung showed the highest T cell clonality, higher than tumor, which suggests more focused antigenic responses in the uninvolved tumor-adjacent lung. Longer overall survival was associated with higher blood T cell density, whereas shorter survival was associated with higher adjacent-lung clonality. Because multi-region tumor sequencing was not done, intratumor heterogeneity could not be ruled out.

Clipping removes 5 bases from V and 8 bases from J, with 5 as the unmatched junction base count. From the cysteine through the phenylalanine, the CDR3 covers 14 amino acids. Just the 42-base CDR3 DNA is kept, in frame starting at base 1. CDR1 and CDR2 are drawn from the germline V gene: SNHLY, FYNNEI. TCR beta CDR3 regions were sequenced from DNA using the immunoSEQ Assay. On the authors' methods: To compute T cell density, TCR beta template counts were normalized to usable DNA, which was estimated by amplifying housekeeping genes. Richness was estimated using the preseqR package, with extrapolation to 400,000 templates for PBMC samples and to 120,000 templates for tissue samples. Clonality was defined by subtracting Pielou's evenness from one. Tissue-enriched TCRs were identified through differential abundance testing performed on productive amino-acid clonotypes, with a minimum total count of 5 and an alpha of 0.1. The Jaccard Index and the Morisita Overlap Index were used to measure how much the repertoires overlapped between compartments. GLIPH grouped TCR beta CDR3s together with public tetramer-defined viral CDR3s, and a viral motif had to include at least three viral sequences and show V-gene enrichment. Entries here come from immuneACCESS through TCRdb and include only in-frame sequences with V and J called. Some clones fail to appear in such tables; in the studies checked, an unresolved V gene covers under half of the shortfall, and the cause of the remainder is unknown. V and J calls and clone size are given by that table; D and trimming were obtained from the DNA. For this sample the table gives tens of thousands of clones, of which 94% were detected only once. Of the sample, around 0.66% falls within the top ten clones.

For this clone: Its antigen is still unknown. There are no base qualities to consult, and no much larger clone falls within one base.

At diagnosis, peripheral blood, uninvolved tumor-adjacent lung and tumor were collected and were preserved as a mix of fresh-frozen and FFPE material. Blood samples were analyzed as peripheral blood mononuclear cells for TCR repertoire profiling. Here the chain combines TRBV2 and TRBJ2-1; 11 bases in the junction line up with TRBD1. The clonotype originates from a woman between 35 and 75 years old with stage I lung adenocarcinoma. The sample was peripheral blood, taken before any cancer treatment. DNA sequence: TGTGCCAGCAGTCGGGACAGGGGGTATGATGAGCAGTTCTTC. This gives the protein CASSRDRGYDEQFF.